The source of this TCR beta chain is a study of blood T cell repertoires in COVID-19. Study context: PBMCs, B-cell-depleted T cells, or T cells provided the cDNA or gDNA that made up the material.

The J segment lost 9 bases and the V segment lost 5 bases, leaving 13 bases of the junction unmatched. The CDR3 consists of 15 residues. Germline V gives CDR1 MNHEY, CDR2 SMNVEV (reference sequence). Per the authors' pipeline: Amplification of reference gene primers provided the estimated nucleated cell counts. Some clones are missing from TCRdb's copy, which holds only in-frame ones; the method was immunoSEQ multiplex PCR. V and J calls and clone size are as listed in that table; D and trimming were resolved from the DNA. Counted here are over 200,000 clones, roughly 90% occurring once; the ten biggest clones make up 1.9%.

The source material was peripheral blood. This chain uses TRBV27 with TRBJ2-1, with 7 bases that match TRBD2. This TCR derives from a man between 35 and 55 years old with active or convalescent COVID-19. The CDR3 is CASSLTGLGGGEQFF. CDR3 DNA sequence: TGTGCCAGCAGTCTAACAGGTCTAGGCGGGGGTGAGCAGTTCTTC.